These T cell receptor beta chains were read from a single sample in a study of OX40 agonist ivuxolimab in advanced cancers. Produced via immunoSEQ multiplex PCR; TCRdb's table is partial and in-frame only. The sample has 95,000 to 100,000 clones; about four fifths are singletons. Sequencing was performed on CD4+ or CD8+ T cells sorted from blood, taken in a trial of the OX40 agonist ivuxolimab. The receptors stem from an adult with an advanced solid tumor such as melanoma, head and neck, liver or kidney cancer. Each CDR3 is given with its conserved first and last residue. D genes are given only for firm matches. The listing skips clone size in some rows; elsewhere it reads once, few, many or a size class.

TRBD1	TRBV7-8	once	TRBJ2-1	TGTGCCAGCAGCTTAGGTTATCGGACAGGCAATGAGCAGTTCTTC	CASSLGYRTGNEQFF
TRBD1	TRBV7-2	.	TRBJ2-7	TGTGCCAGCAGCCTACAGGGGGGCTCCTACGAGCAGTACTTC	CASSLQGGSYEQYF
.	TRBV6-6	.	TRBJ2-7	TGTGCCAGCAGCCCCGACAGGAGTCTCAACGAGCAGTACTTC	CASSPDRSLNEQYF
TRBD2	TRBV10-3	.	TRBJ2-3	TGTGCCATCAGCACTAGCGGGGGCACAGATACGCAGTATTTT	CAISTSGGTDTQYF
TRBD1	TRBV28	.	TRBJ1-4	TGTGCCAGCACCCCGGGACAGGGGGTCACTAATGAAAAACTGTTTTTT	CASTPGQGVTNEKLFF
.	TRBV4-1	once	TRBJ1-2	TGCGCCAGCAGCCACCTGGGGACCGGGGTTGGGTACACCTTC	CASSHLGTGVGYTF
.	TRBV4-3	.	TRBJ1-3	TGCGCCAGCAGCCAAGGGGGGGACGGAAACACCATATATTTT	CASSQGGDGNTIYF
TRBD1	TRBV11-1	.	TRBJ2-1	TGTGCCAGCAGCTTAGTTGAGACAGGGGTGAATGAGCAGTTCTTC	CASSLVETGVNEQFF
.	TRBV5-5	.	TRBJ2-7	TGTGCCAGCAGCGTTGCCTCGGGACGAGGCTACGAGCAGTACTTC	CASSVASGRGYEQYF
.	TRBV5-6	.	TRBJ1-6	TGTGCCAGCAGCGCCGGGCGGGTTAGTTTGAATTCACCCCTCCACTTT	CASSAGRVSLNSPLHF
TRBD1	TRBV7-3	.	TRBJ2-5	TGTGCCAGCAGCTCCTCCGGGACAGGGATGGAGACCCAGTACTTC	CASSSSGTGMETQYF
.	TRBV4-1	.	TRBJ2-1	TGCGCCAGCAGCCCCTTTGTTGCGGGAAGCTCCTACAATGAGCAGTTCTTC	CASSPFVAGSSYNEQFF
.	TRBV25-1	few	TRBJ1-3	TGTGCCAGCAGTGGGGGGCGACACCCTGGAAACACCATATATTTT	CASSGGRHPGNTIYF
.	TRBV4-1	.	TRBJ1-6	TGCGCCAGCAGCCAACTGCGGGACGGGAATTCACCCCTCCACTTT	CASSQLRDGNSPLHF
.	TRBV9	.	TRBJ1-3	TGTGCCAGCAGCGCCCTTTCAGGGAGCTCTGGAAACACCATATATTTT	CASSALSGSSGNTIYF
TRBD1	TRBV27	.	TRBJ1-5	TGTGCCAGCAGTTCGCTCCAGGGGGCGGGTCAGCCCCAGCATTTT	CASSSLQGAGQPQHF
.	TRBV18	.	TRBJ1-3	TGTGCCAGCTCACGGAACGTAGAGCGTCACTCTGGAAACACCATATATTTT	CASSRNVERHSGNTIYF
.	TRBV27	.	TRBJ2-3	TGTGCCAGCAGTCGTAACCGGGGGGATACGCAGTATTTT	CASSRNRGDTQYF
TRBD2	TRBV7-9	.	TRBJ2-7	TGTGCCAGCAGCTTTGTCCCGGGACTAGCGGGAAGCGAGCAGTACTTC	CASSFVPGLAGSEQYF
.	TRBV11-2	few	TRBJ2-7	TGTGCCAGCAGCGGGTCTAGCGTATCCTACGAGCAGTACTTC	CASSGSSVSYEQYF
.	TRBV5-1	.	TRBJ2-5	TGCGCCACCTCCCCCGACAGGAACGGGGAGACCCAGTACTTC	CATSPDRNGETQYF
.	TRBV27	.	TRBJ1-2	TGTGCCAGCAGTTTAGGGTTAGGGAACTATGGCTACACCTTC	CASSLGLGNYGYTF
.	TRBV5-4	.	TRBJ2-2	TGTGCCAGCAGCTTGGACCAAGGCGGCGCCGGGGAGCTGTTTTTT	CASSLDQGGAGELFF
.	TRBV5-6	few	TRBJ1-1	TGTGCCAGCAGCCCGAAGAGGCTACACATGAACACTGAAGCTTTCTTT	CASSPKRLHMNTEAFF
.	TRBV6-1	.	TRBJ2-7	TGTGCCAGCAGGAGGGGCCCGAACTCCTACGAGCAGTACTTC	CASRRGPNSYEQYF
.	TRBV5-1	.	TRBJ2-7	TGCGCCAGCAGCTTCGGGACCCGCTACGAGCAGTACTTC	CASSFGTRYEQYF
TRBD1	TRBV10-3	.	TRBJ2-7	TGTGCCATCAGGGACAGGGGAACGGACGAGCAGTACTTC	CAIRDRGTDEQYF
.	TRBV29-1	few	TRBJ1-1	TGCAGCGTTGATTCGGGGAGGGAGACTGAAGCTTTCTTT	CSVDSGRETEAFF
.	TRBV10-3	once	TRBJ1-3	TGTGCCATCAGCGGGCGAATCTCTGGAAACACCATATATTTT	CAISGRISGNTIYF
.	TRBV7-2	.	TRBJ2-7	TGTGCCAGCAGCCCAGGGGACCGCGACGAGCAGTACTTC	CASSPGDRDEQYF
.	TRBV6-5	.	TRBJ2-7	TGTGCCAGCAGTTATCGGTCCTACGAGCAGTACTTC	CASSYRSYEQYF
.	TRBV7-9	.	TRBJ2-6	TGTGCCAGTTGGACACTAGATTCTGGGGCCAACGTCCTGACTTTC	CASWTLDSGANVLTF
.	TRBV7-6	.	TRBJ2-3	TGTGCCAGCAGCTTAGCCTCCAGATCTTTGAATACGCAGTATTTT	CASSLASRSLNTQYF
TRBD1	TRBV18	once	TRBJ2-5	TGTGCCAGCTCTCCGACAGGGGTCGGGAGTCAAGAGACCCAGTACTTC	CASSPTGVGSQETQYF
.	TRBV6-1	few	TRBJ1-3	TGTGCCAGCAGTGTTGGAAACACCATATATTTT	CASSVGNTIYF
.	TRBV5-4	.	TRBJ2-6	TGTGCCAGCAGCTTCTCAAACTCTGGGGCCAACGTCCTGACTTTC	CASSFSNSGANVLTF
.	TRBV6-6	once	TRBJ1-4	TGTGCCAGCAGTTTGAGGGGACAATATGAAAAACTGTTTTTT	CASSLRGQYEKLFF
TRBD2	TRBV6-1	.	TRBJ2-5	TGTGCCAGCAGAGCAAGGACTAGCGGGAGGGAGACCCAGTACTTC	CASRARTSGRETQYF
.	TRBV2	.	TRBJ1-2	TGTGCCGCGGGCGAAATTTATGGCTACACCTTC	CAAGEIYGYTF
TRBD2	TRBV5-1	.	TRBJ2-7	TGCGCCAGCAGCTTGGCGTCGGGGGGGAGCGAGCAGTACTTC	CASSLASGGSEQYF
TRBD2	TRBV5-1	once	TRBJ2-3	TGCGCCAGCACCGGGGGGGACCTGGGAGATACGCAGTATTTT	CASTGGDLGDTQYF
TRBD1	TRBV30	.	TRBJ2-7	TGTGCCTGGAGGCGGGACAGGGAACACTACGAGCAGTACTTC	CAWRRDREHYEQYF